This T cell receptor beta chain was identified in a study of identical twins. Trimming shortened V by 5 bases and J by 3 bases, and 14 bases separated the two germline ends. The length of the CDR3 is 14 residues. Germline CDR1 SGHRS, CDR2 YFSETQ. This clonotype turned up a few times. In TCRdb, the 5' RACE reads were re-called with MiXCR into one record per CDR3 protein. The sample contains fewer than 250,000 distinct CDR3 sequences, around a tenth of which appear only once. This TCR derives from a woman between 18 and 29 years old in good health. The chain carries TRBV5-1 and TRBJ1-1; maybe TRBD1 (6 bases). Specimen: memory (CD45RO+) T cells sorted from blood. The CDR3 sequence: CASSLSTGDTEAFF. The CDR3, as DNA: TGCGCCAGCAGTTTATCGACAGGCGACACTGAAGCTTTCTTT.